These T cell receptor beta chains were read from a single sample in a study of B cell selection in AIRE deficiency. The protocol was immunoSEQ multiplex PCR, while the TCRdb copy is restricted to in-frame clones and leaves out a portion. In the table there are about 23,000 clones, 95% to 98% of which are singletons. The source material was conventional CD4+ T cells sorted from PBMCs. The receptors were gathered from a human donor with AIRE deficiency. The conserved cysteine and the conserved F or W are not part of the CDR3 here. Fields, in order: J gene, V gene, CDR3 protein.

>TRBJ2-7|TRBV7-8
ASSLARGPRTYEQY
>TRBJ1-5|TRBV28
ASRLGHNSNQPQH
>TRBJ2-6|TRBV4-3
ASSQDGQVNSGANVLT
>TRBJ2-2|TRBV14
ASRGQGDYSGSANTGELF
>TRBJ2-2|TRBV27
ASSLRGKTGHGELF
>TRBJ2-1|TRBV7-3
ASSPSRQDHEQF
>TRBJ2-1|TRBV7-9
ASSPSYNEQF
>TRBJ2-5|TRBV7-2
ASSFLNSGRREETQY
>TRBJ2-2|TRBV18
ASSPQTGAQVGELF
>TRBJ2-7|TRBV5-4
ASSQTLDLISYEQY
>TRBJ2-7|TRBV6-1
ASSEAQGAVGYEQY
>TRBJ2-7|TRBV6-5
ASRAGGNYEQY
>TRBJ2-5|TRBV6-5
ASSLRDRGPETQY
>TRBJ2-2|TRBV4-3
ASSQVVAANTGELF
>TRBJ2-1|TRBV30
AWRRWTSGSNEQF
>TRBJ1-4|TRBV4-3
ASSQDRPDATNEKLF
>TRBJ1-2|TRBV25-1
ASSVGGENIYGYT
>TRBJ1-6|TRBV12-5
ASGSQPGTARNSPLH
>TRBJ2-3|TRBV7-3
ASSFRSHPDTQY
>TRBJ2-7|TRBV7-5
ASSPYLGEQY
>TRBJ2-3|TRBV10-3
AISSQTGSGTDTQY
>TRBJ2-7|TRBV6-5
ASSYEAGGPREQY